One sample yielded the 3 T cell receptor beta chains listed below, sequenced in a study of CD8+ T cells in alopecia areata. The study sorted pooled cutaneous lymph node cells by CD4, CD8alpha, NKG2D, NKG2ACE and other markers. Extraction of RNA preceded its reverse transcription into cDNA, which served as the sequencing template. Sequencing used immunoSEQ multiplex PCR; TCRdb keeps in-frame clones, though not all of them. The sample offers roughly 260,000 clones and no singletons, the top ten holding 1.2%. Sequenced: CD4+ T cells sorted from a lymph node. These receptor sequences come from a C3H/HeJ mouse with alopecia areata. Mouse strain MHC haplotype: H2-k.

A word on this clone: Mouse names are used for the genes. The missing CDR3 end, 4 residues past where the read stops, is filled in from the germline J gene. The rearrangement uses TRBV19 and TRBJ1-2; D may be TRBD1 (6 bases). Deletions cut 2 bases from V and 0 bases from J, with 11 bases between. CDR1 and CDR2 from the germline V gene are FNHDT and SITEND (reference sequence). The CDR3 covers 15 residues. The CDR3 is CASSMRGQTNSDYTF. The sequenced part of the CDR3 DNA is TGTGCCAGCAGTATGAGGGGACAAACAAACTCC.

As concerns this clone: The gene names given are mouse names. This CDR3 is CTCSAPGTGGFAEQFF. Incomplete CDR3 DNA: TGCACCTGCAGTGCGCCCGGGACAGGGGGATTTGCT. The chain combines TRBV1 with TRBJ2-1, with TRBD1 matching 11 bases. The read gets to within 4 residues of the CDR3 end, and the germline J gene fills in the rest. V dropped 3 bases and J dropped 6; count of bases not matched to a gene: 7. Per the germline V gene, CDR1 is NSQYPW and CDR2 is LRSPGD (reference sequence). This CDR3 is built from 16 residues. The full variable domain, in which reference TRBV1 and TRBJ2-1 provide the parts outside the CDR3, is VTLLEQNPRWRLVPRGQAVNLRCILKNSQYPWMSWYQQDLQKQLQWLFTLRSPGDKEVKSLPGADYLATRVTDTELRLQVANMSQGRTLYCTCSAPGTGGFAEQFFGPGTRLTVL.

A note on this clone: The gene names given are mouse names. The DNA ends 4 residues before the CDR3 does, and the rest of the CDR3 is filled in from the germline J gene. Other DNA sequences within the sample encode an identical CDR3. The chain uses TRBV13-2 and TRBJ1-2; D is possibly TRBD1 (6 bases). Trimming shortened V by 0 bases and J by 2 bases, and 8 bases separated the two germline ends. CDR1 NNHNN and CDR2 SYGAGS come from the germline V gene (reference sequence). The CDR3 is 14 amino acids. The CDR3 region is CASGDAGGNSDYTF. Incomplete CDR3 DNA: TGTGCCAGCGGTGATGCGGGGGGCAACTCC.